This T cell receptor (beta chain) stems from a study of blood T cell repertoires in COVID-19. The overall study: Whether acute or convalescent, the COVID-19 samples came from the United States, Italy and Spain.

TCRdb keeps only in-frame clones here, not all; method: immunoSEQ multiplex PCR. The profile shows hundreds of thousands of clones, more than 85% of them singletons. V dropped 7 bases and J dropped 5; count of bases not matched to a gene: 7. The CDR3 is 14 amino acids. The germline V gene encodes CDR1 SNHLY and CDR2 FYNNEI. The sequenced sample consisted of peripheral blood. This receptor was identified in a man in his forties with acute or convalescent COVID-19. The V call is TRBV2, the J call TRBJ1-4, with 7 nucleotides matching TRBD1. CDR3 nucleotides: TGTGCCAGCATTGCGGACAGGACCAATGAAAAACTGTTTTTT. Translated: CASIADRTNEKLFF.